A selection of T cell receptor beta chains follows, all from one sample in a study of cytomegalovirus exposure and HLA in healthy donors. This table comes from immunoSEQ multiplex PCR, and its TCRdb copy is limited to in-frame clones, with some not included. Counted here are about 170,000 clones, roughly 80% occurring once; the ten biggest clones make up approximately 2.2%. Sequenced material: PBMCs. The receptor set was obtained from a male donor in good health and CMV-seronegative. Each CDR3 is given with its conserved first and last residue. Each record gives: V gene, clone size, D gene, CDR3 length, J gene, CDR3 DNA, CDR3 protein. The D gene is left open where the match is weak. Clone size is shown for a subset of rows, as once, few, many or a class of expanded clone.

TRBV4-3	few	TRBD1	14	TRBJ1-1	TGCGCCAGCAGCCAGACAGGGATGAACACTGAAGCTTTCTTT	CASSQTGMNTEAFF
TRBV7-9	-	TRBD2	14	TRBJ2-5	TGTGCCAGCAGCCTTGAGACTAGCGGTCAGACCCAGTACTTC	CASSLETSGQTQYF
TRBV10-1	-	TRBD1	14	TRBJ2-7	TGCGCCAGCACCCTCGGACAGGGTGGTTACGAGCAGTACTTC	CASTLGQGGYEQYF
TRBV5-1	-	-	14	TRBJ1-2	TGCGCCAGCAGCTTGGATGTAGGGGGATATGGCTACCCCTTC	CASSLDVGGYGYPF
TRBV7-2	few	-	15	TRBJ2-2	TGTGCCAGCAGCCAACCGGGACAGAACACCGGGGAGCTGTTTTTT	CASSQPGQNTGELFF
TRBV7-2	-	-	14	TRBJ1-5	TGTGCCAGCAGACCGATGGGGGCAGGTCAGCCCCAGCATTTT	CASRPMGAGQPQHF
TRBV2	-	TRBD2	15	TRBJ2-6	TGTGCCAGCAGCGTCCGGGGGGCTGGGGCCAACGTCCTGACTTTC	CASSVRGAGANVLTF
TRBV21-1	-	-	16	TRBJ2-1	TGTGCCAGTACCTTTACTAGCGGGGAGCAGAGTGATGAGCAGTTCTTC	CASTFTSGEQSDEQFF
TRBV28	few	TRBD1	16	TRBJ1-5	TGTGCCAGCAGTCCTTATCTCGCACAGGGGCATCAGCCCCAGCATTTT	CASSPYLAQGHQPQHF
TRBV15	once	TRBD1	12	TRBJ2-1	TGTGCCACCAGCAAGCCGGGGACAGGGGGGCTCTTC	CATSKPGTGGLF
TRBV18	-	-	15	TRBJ2-3	TGTGCCAGCTCACCAAATCCCAGGGGCACAGATACGCAGTATTTT	CASSPNPRGTDTQYF
TRBV7-3	-	-	15	TRBJ2-1	TGTGCCAGCAGCTTAATGGACCATCAGGGAAATGAGCAGTTCTTC	CASSLMDHQGNEQFF
TRBV27	-	-	15	TRBJ1-2	TGTGCCAGCAGTCCTTCCCCCGGGGAGGGCTATGGCTACACCTTC	CASSPSPGEGYGYTF
TRBV14	few	TRBD1	12	TRBJ2-7	TGTGCCAGCAGCCGGACAGGGAACGAGCAGTACTTC	CASSRTGNEQYF
TRBV5-4	-	TRBD2	17	TRBJ2-2	TGTGCCAGCAGCTTGAGCCTAGCGGGGGGATTCACCGGGGAGCTGTTTTTT	CASSLSLAGGFTGELFF
TRBV13	-	TRBD1	16	TRBJ1-2	TGTGCCAGCAGCTCCTCCGGGACAGCCCTTTTGAGTGGCTACACCTTC	CASSSSGTALLSGYTF
TRBV5-1	-	TRBD2	15	TRBJ2-1	TGCGCCAGCAGCTTGGGAGGGCGGGAGAGTAATGAGCAGTTCTTC	CASSLGGRESNEQFF